This TCR beta chain was observed in a study of cytomegalovirus exposure and HLA in healthy donors. This PCR relied on a set of 60 Vbeta primers and 13 Jbeta primers. Measured with immunoSEQ multiplex PCR; TCRdb has only the in-frame clones, and not every one. The repertoire holds some 150,000 clones, with roughly 85% as singletons. Remarks on this clone: Its cognate antigen is unknown.

General study points: Productive rates of about 87% or about 30% were seen for most TCR beta V segments in an earlier analysis.

This clonotype originated in a woman aged 30 to 39 in good health and CMV-seronegative. Sequenced input: PBMCs.

The CDR3 DNA reads as TGTGCCAGCAGCCTTACCACAGGGGGCGTAACAGATACGCAGTATTTT. This codes for CASSLTTGGVTDTQYF. V usage is TRBV7-6 and J usage is TRBJ2-3; 9 bases match TRBD1. J lost 3 bases, V lost 5 bases, and 9 bases had no gene match. The CDR3 has 16 residues. Per germline, CDR1 SGHVS and CDR2 FNYEAQ.